Listed here are 2 T cell receptor beta chains from one sample, sequenced in a study of regulatory T cells in long-lasting Graves disease. The time point denotes: newly diagnosed GD, antithyroid drugs for less than 3 months. Extracted RNA from PBMCs served as the source of the TCR library. The authors built TCR beta libraries using iRepertoire HTBI primers and Arm-PCR of CDR3 regions. From the multiplex PCR reads, TCRdb called clonotypes with MiXCR, one entry per CDR3 protein. This sample has 450,000 to 700,000 distinct CDR3 sequences, with roughly 12% found just once. These data were also reused for a study on T cells in Graves' hyperthyroidism and ophthalmopathy.

The material was peripheral blood mononuclear cells (PBMCs), obtained at new diagnosis, from a patient treated with antithyroid drugs. These receptors originate from a man aged 30 to 39 with Graves disease.

The rearrangement links TRBV6-2 or TRBV6-3 to TRBJ2-1, with 13 bases identical to TRBD2. Trimming at V came to 5 bases and at J to 6 bases, leaving 4 bases not matched to a gene. Germline lookup yields CDR1 MNHEY and CDR2 SVGEGT. CDR3 length equals 15 residues. CDR3 in DNA: TGTGCCAGCAGTGCACTAGCGGGAGGGGGCAATGAGCAGTTCTTC. Amino acid sequence: CASSALAGGGNEQFF.

In this sample, this clonotype turned up many times. V usage is TRBV2 and J usage is TRBJ1-2; D not certain. Trimming stripped 2 bases from V and 6 bases from J, with 10 bases between. CDR3 length: 13 amino acids. Germline V gene sequence: CDR1 SNHLY, CDR2 FYNNEI. The CDR3 loop is CASSEFPKNGYTF. The CDR3, as DNA: TGTGCCAGCAGTGAATTCCCAAAGAATGGCTACACCTTC. The full variable domain, with the rest looked up from reference TRBV2 and TRBJ1-2, is EPEVTQTPSHQVTQMGQEVILRCVPISNHLYFYWYRQILGQKVEFLVSFYNNEISEKSEIFDDQFSVERPDGSNFTLKIRSTKLEDSAMYFCASSEFPKNGYTFGSGTRLTVV.